This TCR beta chain stems from a study of blood T cell repertoires in COVID-19 (dated by TCRdb to about 2020). Background on the whole study: Collaborator samples came from the United States, Italy and Spain and covered acute and convalescent phases of COVID-19. The prospective study material was composed of cDNA or gDNA derived from T cells, B-cell-depleted T cells, or PBMCs. Subjects who had been exposed to COVID-19, were actively infected with it, or had recovered from it provided the deeply sampled blood TCRbeta repertoires that made up the dataset. A freely available public database, intended as a resource for researchers studying the immune response to SARS-CoV-2, is where the repertoires were released. Samples were obtained from the ongoing ImmuneRACE study (first 160 participants) and from over 1,000 subjects provided by 6 global collaborators. Sample metadata almost always included a de-identified subject ID, COVID-19 status, age in years and sex. Where HLA class I and class II types were available, the types were taken from metadata supplied by the sample provider, not from assay-based typing. Summary of the overall study and its limitations: How much clinical and demographic metadata was included differed by source and by participant, and the metadata was provided uncurated.

As for this clone: The clone's antigen remains unknown. There are no base qualities to consult, and no much larger clone falls within one base.

TCRbeta CDR3 regions were amplified from genomic DNA by means of the immunoSEQ Assay, a bias-controlled multiplex PCR. On the study's bioinformatics: Within the assay, amplification of reference gene primers was used to estimate how many nucleated cells each sample contained. To quantify the absolute abundance of each unique TCRbeta CDR3 rearrangement, sequence reads were collapsed and filtered. For each sample, productive Simpson clonality was calculated by taking the square root of Simpson's diversity index across productive rearrangements. TCRdb provides this immuneACCESS table in a form limited to in-frame rearrangements. Some clones are lacking; in checked studies, under half of them reflect an unresolved V gene, and why the rest are absent is not known. For V, J and clone size, that table is used; D and trimming come from the DNA. The sample has a few hundred thousand clones on record, around 89% of them singletons. Of the sample, 6% to 8% falls within the top ten clones.

One collaborating source in Seattle enrolled patients during active infection and followed them longitudinally through the course of disease. Collaborating institutions collected whole blood in K2EDTA tubes following their own protocols. Collaborator samples were shipped for TCRbeta analysis as frozen whole blood, isolated PBMCs, or DNA extracted from either sample type. CDR1 is given as MNHNY and CDR2 as SVGAGI, both from the germline V gene (reference sequence). V drops 6 bases and J drops 6 bases, leaving 14 bases in between. Inclusive of the bounding cysteine and phenylalanine, the CDR3 is 13 residues long. Just CDR3 DNA is preserved here, 39 bases in frame from base 1.

Material for sequencing was peripheral blood. This sequence uses TRBV6-6 and TRBJ1-1, with an unclear D gene assignment. The TCR originated in a woman aged 50 to 60 with COVID-19, enrolled during active disease. The DNA sequence is as follows: TGTGCCAGCAGGGGAAGGACTGGGGCTGAAGCTTTCTTT. Its amino acids are CASRGRTGAEAFF.